This TCR beta chain was captured in a study of vaccination effects on CD4 cells after COVID-19. The overall study: Expansion of antigen-specific CD4+ T cells with viral peptide pools was carried out by the ViraFEST assay before sequencing. They grew 2 million to 2.5 million PBMC in each well, adding 8.5 to 10 IU/ml IL-2 and 10 ug/ml peptides. Post-vaccine sampling took place a median of 72 days after the second dose.

J was trimmed by 6 bases and V by 4 bases; bases with no gene match: 13. Germline V gene data show CDR1 as MNHEY and CDR2 as SMNVEV (reference sequence). The CDR3 sequence is 16 residues long. In its sample, this clone was seen a few times. The antigen is unknown. Sequencing used immunoSEQ multiplex PCR; TCRdb keeps in-frame clones, though not all of them. The data contain about 73,000 clones, 65% to 80% of them singletons. After more than 8 days in culture, the CD4+ T cells were isolated. Each participant was administered two doses of either the BNT162b2 or the mRNA-1273 vaccine. This specimen consisted of CD4+ T cells from PBMCs cultured without peptide, obtained after COVID-19 vaccination. V usage is TRBV27 and J usage is TRBJ1-2; TRBD1 agrees at 8 bases. The TCR was taken from a human donor who received a COVID-19 vaccine. CDR3 nucleotides: TGTGCCAGCAGTTCAAGCGCCGGGACAGGAGGACATGGCTACACCTTC. Translated, it gives CASSSSAGTGGHGYTF.